This TCR beta chain was retrieved from a study of cytomegalovirus exposure and HLA in healthy donors. A note on this clone: The antigen remains undetermined.

Primers for the PCR totalled 60 Vbeta and 13 Jbeta. Here immunoSEQ multiplex PCR was the method, and the copy in TCRdb shows in-frame clones only, minus some. The sample has about 160,000 clones, about 81% seen once; the top ten hold just under 3%. Study-level findings and limits: As a later analysis showed, a missense DCLRE1C variant was linked to trimming of TCR beta V- and J-genes.

The sequence came from a woman aged 50 to 60 in good health and CMV-seropositive. The sequenced sample consisted of PBMCs.

CDR3 amino acids: CASKGQGTTGELFF. The CDR3 nucleotides are TGTGCCAGCAAGGGACAGGGCACAACCGGGGAGCTGTTTTTT. The chain recombines TRBV6-5 with TRBJ2-2; 9 nucleotides match TRBD1. The CDR3 has 14 residues. With 7 bases clipped from V and 5 bases from J, the junction kept 5 bases outside the gene matches. The V gene's germline CDR1 is MNHEY and CDR2 SVGAGI.